This is a list of T cell receptor beta chains from one sample in a study of immune cell composition in non-small cell lung cancer. Sequenced by immunoSEQ multiplex PCR; TCRdb stores in-frame clones only, minus some. The data contain 2,500 to 3,500 clones, around 72% of them singletons. The sequenced sample was lung tumor tissue. These receptors all stem from a human donor with non-small cell lung cancer. CDR3s include the opening cysteine and the closing phenylalanine or tryptophan. D genes are given only for firm matches. Not every row has a clone size; where given, it reads once, few, many or a size class.

cdr3_nt: TGCGCCAGCAGCTTGGAACAGGCACGCTATGGCTACACCTTC
cdr3_aa: CASSLEQARYGYTF
v_call: TRBV5-1
clone_size: NA
d_call: NA
j_call: TRBJ1-2

cdr3_nt: TGTGCCAGCAGGGTTTGGGGCGACGGAGAACACGAGCAGTACTTC
cdr3_aa: CASRVWGDGEHEQYF
v_call: TRBV6-5
clone_size: NA
d_call: NA
j_call: TRBJ2-7

cdr3_nt: TGTGCCAGCAGCGGGACTAAGGAGACCCAGTACTTC
cdr3_aa: CASSGTKETQYF
v_call: TRBV2
clone_size: NA
d_call: TRBD2
j_call: TRBJ2-5

cdr3_nt: TGTGCCAGTAGTATTGGGACTAGCGGGGGGCTATATGCCGAGACCCAGTACTTC
cdr3_aa: CASSIGTSGGLYAETQYF
v_call: TRBV19
clone_size: NA
d_call: TRBD2
j_call: TRBJ2-5

cdr3_nt: TGCGCCAGCAGATCTCGACAGGGGGATATGAGTGAAAAACTGTTTTTT
cdr3_aa: CASRSRQGDMSEKLFF
v_call: TRBV5-1
clone_size: NA
d_call: TRBD1
j_call: TRBJ1-4

cdr3_nt: TGTGCCAGCAGCTTGCCAGGGGCCGGCACTGAAGCTTTCTTT
cdr3_aa: CASSLPGAGTEAFF
v_call: TRBV7-2
clone_size: NA
d_call: NA
j_call: TRBJ1-1

cdr3_nt: TGCGCCAGCAGCTTCGTGGGACAGGGGGACGAGCAGTACTTC
cdr3_aa: CASSFVGQGDEQYF
v_call: TRBV5-1
clone_size: NA
d_call: TRBD1
j_call: TRBJ2-7

cdr3_nt: TGTGCCTGGGGGGGGGCAGGGAACACCGGGGAGCTGTTTTTT
cdr3_aa: CAWGGAGNTGELFF
v_call: TRBV30
clone_size: NA
d_call: NA
j_call: TRBJ2-2

cdr3_nt: TGTGCCAGCAGCTCGACAGACAGGGGATTTGGCTACACCTTC
cdr3_aa: CASSSTDRGFGYTF
v_call: TRBV11-2
clone_size: NA
d_call: TRBD1
j_call: TRBJ1-2

cdr3_nt: TGTGCCAGCAGTGAATGGCAGAGGGCCAACGTCCTGACTTTC
cdr3_aa: CASSEWQRANVLTF
v_call: TRBV2
clone_size: NA
d_call: NA
j_call: TRBJ2-6

cdr3_nt: TGTGCCATCAGGGAAAGGGGTCAGGATGGCTACACCTTC
cdr3_aa: CAIRERGQDGYTF
v_call: TRBV10-3
clone_size: NA
d_call: NA
j_call: TRBJ1-2

cdr3_nt: TGTGCCAGCAGCACTCGAGGTGGGAGCAACTATGGCTACACCTTC
cdr3_aa: CASSTRGGSNYGYTF
v_call: TRBV7-9
clone_size: NA
d_call: NA
j_call: TRBJ1-2

cdr3_nt: TGCGCCAGCAGCCAAGACGGAGACAGGGCCTACACCTTC
cdr3_aa: CASSQDGDRAYTF
v_call: TRBV4-1
clone_size: NA
d_call: TRBD1
j_call: TRBJ1-2

cdr3_nt: TGCAGCGTTGATCTAACTAGCGGGTACAATGAGCAGTTCTTC
cdr3_aa: CSVDLTSGYNEQFF
v_call: TRBV29-1
clone_size: NA
d_call: TRBD2
j_call: TRBJ2-1

cdr3_nt: TGCGCCAGCAGCCAAGATGAAGTACGGGGGCAGCCCCAGCATTTT
cdr3_aa: CASSQDEVRGQPQHF
v_call: TRBV4-1
clone_size: NA
d_call: NA
j_call: TRBJ1-5

cdr3_nt: TGTGCCAGCAGCTACGGACAGGGCACGGGCCCGGAGAATGAGCAGTTCTTC
cdr3_aa: CASSYGQGTGPENEQFF
v_call: TRBV4-2
clone_size: NA
d_call: TRBD1
j_call: TRBJ2-1

cdr3_nt: TGTGCCAGCAGCTTAAATCTGGGGAGGATCACTGAAGCTTTCTTT
cdr3_aa: CASSLNLGRITEAFF
v_call: TRBV7-9
clone_size: NA
d_call: NA
j_call: TRBJ1-1

cdr3_nt: TGTGCCAGCAGCGACGCCGGGACAGGAAGAGAAAAACTGTTTTTT
cdr3_aa: CASSDAGTGREKLFF
v_call: TRBV11-1
clone_size: NA
d_call: TRBD1
j_call: TRBJ1-4

cdr3_nt: TGCGCCAGCAGCCGCGGGCTACTAGCGAGCTCCTACAATGAGCAGTTCTTC
cdr3_aa: CASSRGLLASSYNEQFF
v_call: TRBV5-1
clone_size: NA
d_call: TRBD2
j_call: TRBJ2-1

cdr3_nt: TGTGCCAGTAGTATACAGACAGGGGGGATGAACACTGAAGCTTTCTTT
cdr3_aa: CASSIQTGGMNTEAFF
v_call: TRBV19
clone_size: NA
d_call: TRBD1
j_call: TRBJ1-1

cdr3_nt: TGTGCCAGCAGCTCCGAAGGGGATGGCAATCAGCCCCAGCATTTT
cdr3_aa: CASSSEGDGNQPQHF
v_call: TRBV2
clone_size: NA
d_call: NA
j_call: TRBJ1-5

cdr3_nt: TGTGCCAGCAGCTCTACCTTGAGCAATGAGCAGTTCTTC
cdr3_aa: CASSSTLSNEQFF
v_call: TRBV7-6
clone_size: NA
d_call: NA
j_call: TRBJ2-1

cdr3_nt: TGCGCCAGCAGAGGACACCCGAACACCGGGGAGCTGTTTTTT
cdr3_aa: CASRGHPNTGELFF
v_call: TRBV4-1
clone_size: few
d_call: NA
j_call: TRBJ2-2

cdr3_nt: TGTGCCAGCAGCCAACCCGACAGGGCCTACAATGAGCAGTTCTTC
cdr3_aa: CASSQPDRAYNEQFF
v_call: TRBV16
clone_size: NA
d_call: TRBD1
j_call: TRBJ2-1

cdr3_nt: TGTGCCAGCAGGACAGGGGTGGGCAATGAGCAGTTCTTC
cdr3_aa: CASRTGVGNEQFF
v_call: TRBV27
clone_size: NA
d_call: TRBD1
j_call: TRBJ2-1

cdr3_nt: TGTGCCAGCAGCTTAGGGGGCCTGGGGGAGACCCAGTACTTC
cdr3_aa: CASSLGGLGETQYF
v_call: TRBV7-8
clone_size: NA
d_call: NA
j_call: TRBJ2-5

cdr3_nt: TGCAGCGTAGTACTCAGGGGACAGGACTATGGCTACACCTTC
cdr3_aa: CSVVLRGQDYGYTF
v_call: TRBV29-1
clone_size: few
d_call: TRBD1
j_call: TRBJ1-2

cdr3_nt: TGTGCCAGTAGTATTATTGACAGTTCCGAGCAGTACTTC
cdr3_aa: CASSIIDSSEQYF
v_call: TRBV19
clone_size: NA
d_call: NA
j_call: TRBJ2-7

cdr3_nt: TGTGCCAGCAGCAATTACCGGAGCGGGAGCGTCTACGAGCAGTACTTC
cdr3_aa: CASSNYRSGSVYEQYF
v_call: TRBV21-1
clone_size: NA
d_call: NA
j_call: TRBJ2-7

cdr3_nt: TGTGCCAGCAGTGAACGGGAGAACACTGAAGCTTTCTTT
cdr3_aa: CASSERENTEAFF
v_call: TRBV2
clone_size: NA
d_call: NA
j_call: TRBJ1-1

cdr3_nt: TGTGCCAGCAGTCCAGGGTGGGCCTATGGCTACACCTTC
cdr3_aa: CASSPGWAYGYTF
v_call: TRBV7-9
clone_size: NA
d_call: NA
j_call: TRBJ1-2

cdr3_nt: TGTGCCAGCAGCTTATACGGGACCAGGGGTAGTCAGCCCCAGCATTTT
cdr3_aa: CASSLYGTRGSQPQHF
v_call: TRBV7-9
clone_size: NA
d_call: NA
j_call: TRBJ1-5

cdr3_nt: TGTGCCAGCAGCCAAGAAGAAGGGACTCGCCACGAGCAGTACTTC
cdr3_aa: CASSQEEGTRHEQYF
v_call: TRBV4-2
clone_size: NA
d_call: NA
j_call: TRBJ2-7

cdr3_nt: TGTGCCAGCAGCCAAGATTGGCAGTACACAGATACGCAGTATTTT
cdr3_aa: CASSQDWQYTDTQYF
v_call: TRBV4-2
clone_size: NA
d_call: NA
j_call: TRBJ2-3

cdr3_nt: TGTGCCAGCTCGAATAGCGGGGACGAGCAGTACTTC
cdr3_aa: CASSNSGDEQYF
v_call: TRBV7-3
clone_size: NA
d_call: TRBD2
j_call: TRBJ2-7

cdr3_nt: TGTGCCAGCAGTTACGCGACTAGCGGGGCCTACGAGCAGTACTTC
cdr3_aa: CASSYATSGAYEQYF
v_call: TRBV6-6
clone_size: few
d_call: TRBD2
j_call: TRBJ2-7

cdr3_nt: TGTGCCAGCAGTTACTCGGCTAGCGTGGACAATGAGCAGTTCTTC
cdr3_aa: CASSYSASVDNEQFF
v_call: TRBV6-5
clone_size: NA
d_call: NA
j_call: TRBJ2-1

cdr3_nt: TGCGCCAGCAGCTTGGGGGGAGGAAATTCACCCCTCCACTTT
cdr3_aa: CASSLGGGNSPLHF
v_call: TRBV5-1
clone_size: NA
d_call: NA
j_call: TRBJ1-6

cdr3_nt: TGTGCCAGCAGCGTAGTGGGCGATAACTATGGCTACACCTTC
cdr3_aa: CASSVVGDNYGYTF
v_call: TRBV9
clone_size: NA
d_call: NA
j_call: TRBJ1-2

cdr3_nt: TGTGCCAGCTCCCCTAATACGAAGCAGTATTTT
cdr3_aa: CASSPNTKQYF
v_call: TRBV18
clone_size: NA
d_call: NA
j_call: TRBJ2-3

cdr3_nt: TGTGCCAGCAGCTTTGGGACTAGCGGCTACGAGCAGTACTTC
cdr3_aa: CASSFGTSGYEQYF
v_call: TRBV7-2
clone_size: NA
d_call: TRBD2
j_call: TRBJ2-7

cdr3_nt: TGTGCCAGCAGTAATAGCGGGAGCTCCTACAATGAGCAGTTCTTC
cdr3_aa: CASSNSGSSYNEQFF
v_call: TRBV7-2
clone_size: NA
d_call: TRBD2
j_call: TRBJ2-1

cdr3_nt: TGTGCCAGCAGCTTAATGGGGGGTGGGAACACTGAAGCTTTCTTT
cdr3_aa: CASSLMGGGNTEAFF
v_call: TRBV7-3
clone_size: NA
d_call: NA
j_call: TRBJ1-1

cdr3_nt: TGTGCCAGTAGATTTCAGGGTTATAGCAATCAGCCCCAGCATTTT
cdr3_aa: CASRFQGYSNQPQHF
v_call: TRBV19
clone_size: NA
d_call: NA
j_call: TRBJ1-5

cdr3_nt: TGTGCCAGCTCACTAGACAGGGTCGTCACCGGGGAGCTGTTTTTT
cdr3_aa: CASSLDRVVTGELFF
v_call: TRBV18
clone_size: once
d_call: TRBD1
j_call: TRBJ2-2

cdr3_nt: TGCGCCAGCTCCCAGGGGACAGCGAACTATGGCTACACCTTC
cdr3_aa: CASSQGTANYGYTF
v_call: TRBV5-1
clone_size: NA
d_call: TRBD1
j_call: TRBJ1-2

cdr3_nt: TGTGCCAGCAGAAAGGCGGGAGAGGTGTCCTACAATGAGCAGTTCTTC
cdr3_aa: CASRKAGEVSYNEQFF
v_call: TRBV27
clone_size: NA
d_call: TRBD2
j_call: TRBJ2-1

cdr3_nt: TGTGCCAGCATCAACAGGGGCACTGAAGCTTTCTTT
cdr3_aa: CASINRGTEAFF
v_call: TRBV6-5
clone_size: few
d_call: TRBD1
j_call: TRBJ1-1

cdr3_nt: TGTGCCAGCAGCTTAAATTCGGTGAACACCGGGGAGCTGTTTTTT
cdr3_aa: CASSLNSVNTGELFF
v_call: TRBV11-3
clone_size: NA
d_call: NA
j_call: TRBJ2-2

cdr3_nt: TGTGCCAGCAGCTTGAAGATTCCAGGGGGCGGTTTCGGCTACACCTTC
cdr3_aa: CASSLKIPGGGFGYTF
v_call: TRBV5-6
clone_size: NA
d_call: TRBD1
j_call: TRBJ1-2